This T cell receptor (beta chain) was observed in a study of cytomegalovirus exposure and HLA in healthy donors. Researchers ran the PCR with 60 Vbeta and 13 Jbeta primers. In the original processing: Per a later analysis, the number of unique TCR beta chains was roughly 80 million, of which about 10 million were shared. Some clones are missing from TCRdb's copy, which holds only in-frame ones; the method was immunoSEQ multiplex PCR. V and J calls and clone size are those listed in that table; D and trimming were worked out from the DNA. Among approximately 170,000 clones listed, roughly two thirds were seen once. This cohort consisted of healthy bone marrow donors. Concerning this clone itself: Its antigen is not known.

Study-wide results and caveats: Relative to equally common others, HLA-associated TCR beta chains showed greater clonal expansion in a later analysis.

The sequenced sample was PBMCs. The sequence was obtained from a woman younger than 35 in good health and CMV-seropositive.

This chain's CDR3 is CASSLSGQETQYF. Here the CDR3 DNA reads TGTGCCAGCAGTTTATCGGGGCAAGAGACCCAGTACTTC. The rearrangement uses TRBV28 and TRBJ2-5, with D possibly matching TRBD2 (5 bases). CDR1 and CDR2 from the germline V gene are MDHEN and SYDVKM. Trimming stripped 1 base from V and 2 bases from J, with 5 bases between. CDR3 length: 13 amino acids.